The next 4 T cell receptor beta chains were all read from a single sample in a study of cytomegalovirus exposure and HLA in healthy donors. Vbeta (60) and Jbeta (13) primers were used in the PCR. Libraries were prepared by immunoSEQ multiplex PCR; TCRdb keeps only in-frame clonotypes and omits some of them. The sample comprises 110,000 to 150,000 clones, around 80% of which are singletons, and 5.1% rests with the top ten. Sequences were obtained from PBMCs. These receptors were collected from a male donor in good health and CMV-seronegative.

The rearrangement links TRBV5-5 to TRBJ2-7; no definite D call. Germline values: CDR1 SGHKS, CDR2 YYEKEE (reference sequence). V gave up 0 bases and J gave up 3 bases, with 7 bases separating them. This CDR3 has 13 amino acids. CDR3 sequence: CASSLVSDYEQYF. The CDR3 nucleotides read TGTGCCAGCAGCTTGGTGAGCGACTACGAGCAGTACTTC.

This clone has a handful of counts. The rearrangement links TRBV4-1 to TRBJ1-5; D may be TRBD1 (6 bases). Trimming took 3 bases from V and 3 from J, leaving 12 bases between them. Germline V gives CDR1 MGHRA, CDR2 YSYEKL. The CDR3 consists of 15 residues. The CDR3: CASSHAGTINQPQHF. The CDR3 DNA reads as TGCGCCAGCAGCCATGCCGGGACAATCAATCAGCCCCAGCATTTT.

J is TRBJ2-5 and V is TRBV10-3, with 7 bases lining up with TRBD1. The CDR3 consists of 15 residues. V lost 6 bases, J lost 1 base, and 8 bases stayed unmatched. The germline CDR1 and CDR2 sequences are ENHRY and SYGVKD. For the CDR3, the DNA is TGTGCCATCAGGCGCGACAGGGTCGGCCAAGAGACCCAGTACTTC. This codes for CAIRRDRVGQETQYF.

This clone has a handful of counts. V is TRBV7-9 and J is TRBJ1-2, with D maybe TRBD1 (5 bases). The V end was cut by 5 bases, the J end by 5 bases, with 12 bases between. The germline V gene has CDR1 SEHNR and CDR2 FQNEAQ (reference sequence). CDR3 size: 13 residues. CDR3 in amino acids: CASSEGTSYGYTF. The CDR3, as DNA: TGTGCCAGCAGCGAAGGGACTTCTTATGGCTACACCTTC.